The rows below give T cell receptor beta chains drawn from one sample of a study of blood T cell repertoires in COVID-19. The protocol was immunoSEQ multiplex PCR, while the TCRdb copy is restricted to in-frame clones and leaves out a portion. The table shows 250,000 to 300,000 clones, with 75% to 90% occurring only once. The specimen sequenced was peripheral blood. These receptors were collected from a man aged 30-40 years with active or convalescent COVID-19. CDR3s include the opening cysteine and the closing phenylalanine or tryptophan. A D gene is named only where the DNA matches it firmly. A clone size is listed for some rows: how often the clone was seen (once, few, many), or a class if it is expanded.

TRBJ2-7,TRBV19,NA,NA,CASSIGTDDDEQYF,TGTGCCAGTAGTATAGGGACAGATGACGACGAGCAGTACTTC
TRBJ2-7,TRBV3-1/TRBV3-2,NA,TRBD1,CASGTPWDRTYEQYF,TGTGCCAGCGGGACCCCGTGGGACAGGACCTACGAGCAGTACTTC
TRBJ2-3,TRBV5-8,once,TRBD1,CASSLTRTGSFGASTDTQYF,TGTGCCAGCAGCTTGACGAGGACAGGGAGTTTTGGGGCTAGCACAGATACGCAGTATTTT
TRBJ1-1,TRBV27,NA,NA,CASSLAGWETEAFF,TGTGCCAGCAGTTTGGCAGGGTGGGAAACTGAAGCTTTCTTT
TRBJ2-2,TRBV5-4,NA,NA,CASSFEGNTGELFF,TGTGCCAGCAGCTTTGAGGGGAACACCGGGGAGCTGTTTTTT
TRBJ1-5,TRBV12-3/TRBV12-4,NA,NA,CASSLYGGQPQHF,TGTGCCAGCAGTTTATATGGCGGGCAGCCCCAGCATTTT
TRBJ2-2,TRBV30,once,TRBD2,CAWSGTSGFTGELFF,TGTGCCTGGAGTGGGACTAGCGGGTTCACCGGGGAGCTGTTTTTT
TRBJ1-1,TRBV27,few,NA,CASSPRTLNTEAFF,TGTGCCAGCAGTCCCCGGACACTGAACACTGAAGCTTTCTTT
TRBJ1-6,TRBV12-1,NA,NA,CASSWDRVTHF,TGTGCCAGCAGCTGGGACAGGGTAACCCACTTT
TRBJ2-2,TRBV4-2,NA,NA,CASSQEWAITGELFF,TGTGCCAGCAGCCAAGAATGGGCAATAACCGGGGAGCTGTTTTTT
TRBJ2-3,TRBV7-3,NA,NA,CASSAGMKGTDTQYF,TGTGCCAGCAGTGCCGGGATGAAAGGCACAGATACGCAGTATTTT
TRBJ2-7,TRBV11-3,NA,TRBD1,CASSRLTGSSYEQYF,TGTGCCAGCAGCCGACTGACAGGGAGCTCCTACGAGCAGTACTTC
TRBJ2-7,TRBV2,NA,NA,CASSDSGYEQYF,TGTGCCAGCAGTGATTCAGGATACGAGCAGTACTTC
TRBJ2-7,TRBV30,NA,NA,CAWSAGGYEQYF,TGTGCCTGGAGTGCTGGGGGGTACGAGCAGTACTTC
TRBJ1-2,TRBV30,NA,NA,CAWTRRRQSANGYTF,TGTGCCTGGACGAGGCGGAGACAGTCGGCAAATGGCTACACCTTC
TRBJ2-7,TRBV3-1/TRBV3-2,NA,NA,CASSQGYRHYEQYF,TGTGCCAGCAGCCAAGGGTACAGACACTACGAGCAGTACTTC
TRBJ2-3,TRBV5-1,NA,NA,CASSLSDFLRWGVDTQYF,TGCGCCAGCAGCTTGTCCGATTTTTTGCGGTGGGGGGTAGATACGCAGTATTTT
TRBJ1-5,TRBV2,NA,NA,CASKQGSNQPQHF,TGTGCCAGCAAACAGGGAAGCAATCAGCCCCAGCATTTT
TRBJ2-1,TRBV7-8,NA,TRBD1,CASSFLVGTVNEQFF,TGTGCCAGCAGCTTCTTGGTCGGGACAGTCAATGAGCAGTTCTTC
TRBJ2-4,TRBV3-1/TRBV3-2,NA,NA,CASSRTVLAKNIQYF,TGTGCCAGCAGCCGGACAGTGCTAGCCAAAAACATTCAGTACTTC
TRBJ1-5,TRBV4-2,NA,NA,CASSQDGGDYSNQPQHF,TGTGCCAGCAGCCAAGACGGGGGTGATTATAGCAATCAGCCCCAGCATTTT
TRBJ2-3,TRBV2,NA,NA,CASSSESSRPADTQYF,TGTGCCAGCAGTTCGGAGTCTAGCCGTCCCGCAGATACGCAGTATTTT
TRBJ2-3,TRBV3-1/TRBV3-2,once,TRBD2,CASSQDRLAGAASADTQYF,TGTGCCAGCAGCCAAGATCGCCTAGCGGGGGCCGCCTCAGCAGATACGCAGTATTTT
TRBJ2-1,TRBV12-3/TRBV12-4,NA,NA,CASSLGGGNEQFF,TGTGCCAGCAGTTTGGGAGGGGGCAATGAGCAGTTCTTC
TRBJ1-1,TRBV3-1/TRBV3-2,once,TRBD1,CASTQGGVATEAFF,TGTGCCAGCACCCAGGGGGGGGTCGCCACTGAAGCTTTCTTT
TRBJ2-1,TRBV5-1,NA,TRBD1,CASSSNSRTGDNEQFF,TGCGCCAGCAGCTCTAACTCTCGGACAGGGGACAATGAGCAGTTCTTC
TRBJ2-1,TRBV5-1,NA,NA,CASSVGGGRYNEQFF,TGCGCCAGCAGCGTCGGCGGGGGCCGGTACAATGAGCAGTTCTTC
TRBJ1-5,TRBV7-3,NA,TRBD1,CASSPTAGQGSNQPQHF,TGTGCCAGCAGCCCCACGGCGGGACAGGGCAGCAATCAGCCCCAGCATTTT
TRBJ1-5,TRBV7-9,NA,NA,CASSRGGAGWNQPQHF,TGTGCCAGCAGCCGTGGAGGGGCGGGGTGGAATCAGCCCCAGCATTTT
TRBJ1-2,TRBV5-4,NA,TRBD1,CASSSGTVDYGYTF,TGTGCCAGCAGCTCAGGGACAGTAGACTATGGCTACACCTTC
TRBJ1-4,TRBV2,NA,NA,CASSEPPGVNEKLFF,TGTGCCAGCAGTGAACCCCCGGGAGTGAATGAAAAACTGTTTTTT
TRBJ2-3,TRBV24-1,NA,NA,CATSDLTSNTQYF,TGTGCCACCAGTGATTTGACTTCCAATACGCAGTATTTT
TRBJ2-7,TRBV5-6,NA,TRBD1,CASSLWGPYMGQSYEQYF,TGTGCCAGCAGCTTGTGGGGACCTTATATGGGACAGAGCTACGAGCAGTACTTC
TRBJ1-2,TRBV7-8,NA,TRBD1,CASSARDSSRGYTF,TGTGCCAGCAGCGCCCGGGACAGTTCGAGGGGCTACACCTTC
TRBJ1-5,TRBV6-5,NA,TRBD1,CASSYDRGPNQPQHF,TGTGCCAGCAGTTACGACAGGGGGCCCAATCAGCCCCAGCATTTT
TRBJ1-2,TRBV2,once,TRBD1,CASSEQGRGYGYTF,TGTGCCAGCAGTGAACAAGGCAGGGGGTATGGCTACACCTTC
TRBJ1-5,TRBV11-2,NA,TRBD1,CASSLEQGPHPQHF,TGTGCCAGCAGCTTAGAACAGGGGCCACACCCCCAGCATTTT
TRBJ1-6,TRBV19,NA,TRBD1,CASSGDSTGSPLHF,TGTGCCAGTAGTGGGGACAGCACCGGCTCACCCCTCCACTTT
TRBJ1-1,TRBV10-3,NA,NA,CAISGAGMNTEAFF,TGTGCCATCAGTGGGGCCGGGATGAACACTGAAGCTTTCTTT
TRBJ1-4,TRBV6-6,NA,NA,CASYRLGGRNEKLFF,TGTGCCAGCTACCGTTTAGGGGGACGGAATGAAAAACTGTTTTTT
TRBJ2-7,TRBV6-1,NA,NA,CASSESIEQYF,TGTGCCAGCAGTGAATCAATCGAGCAGTACTTC
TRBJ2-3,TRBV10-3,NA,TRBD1,CAATPGQASRTQYF,TGTGCCGCAACACCGGGACAGGCGTCCCGCACGCAGTATTTT
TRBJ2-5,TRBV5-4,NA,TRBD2,CASSFGLAGGQETQYF,TGTGCCAGCAGCTTCGGGCTAGCGGGGGGCCAAGAGACCCAGTACTTC
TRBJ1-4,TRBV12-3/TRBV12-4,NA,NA,CASHSGEKLFF,TGTGCCAGCCACAGCGGTGAAAAACTGTTTTTT
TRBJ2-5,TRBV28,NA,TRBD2,CASSTGGTRGAGTQYF,TGTGCCAGCTCAACGGGGGGGACGCGGGGCGCGGGCACCCAGTACTTC
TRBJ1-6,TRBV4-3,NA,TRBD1,CASSLGDRGLGSYNSPLHF,TGCGCCAGCAGCCTGGGGGACAGGGGGCTCGGCTCCTATAATTCACCCCTCCACTTT
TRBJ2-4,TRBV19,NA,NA,CASTAVPKNIQYF,TGTGCCAGCACTGCGGTGCCCAAAAACATTCAGTACTTC
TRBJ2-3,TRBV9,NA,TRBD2,CASSADLAGAITDTQYF,TGTGCCAGCAGCGCAGACCTAGCGGGGGCTATCACAGATACGCAGTATTTT
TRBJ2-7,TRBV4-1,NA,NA,CASSETGYEQYF,TGCGCCAGCAGCGAGACAGGCTACGAGCAGTACTTC
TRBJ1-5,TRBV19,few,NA,CASSGSSNQPQHF,TGTGCCAGTAGCGGTAGTAGCAATCAGCCCCAGCATTTT